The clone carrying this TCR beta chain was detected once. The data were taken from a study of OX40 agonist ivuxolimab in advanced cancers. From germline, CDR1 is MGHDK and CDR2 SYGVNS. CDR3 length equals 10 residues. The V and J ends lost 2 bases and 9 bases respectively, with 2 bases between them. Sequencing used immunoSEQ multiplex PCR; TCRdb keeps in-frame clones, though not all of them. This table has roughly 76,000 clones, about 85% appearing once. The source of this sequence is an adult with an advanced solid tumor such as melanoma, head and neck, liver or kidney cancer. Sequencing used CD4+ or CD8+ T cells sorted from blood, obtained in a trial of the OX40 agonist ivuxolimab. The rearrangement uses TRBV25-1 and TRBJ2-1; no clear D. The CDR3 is CASSEAEQFF. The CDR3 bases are TGTGCCAGCAGTGAAGCTGAGCAGTTCTTC.